The present T cell receptor (beta chain) was sequenced within a study of cytomegalovirus exposure and HLA in healthy donors. The CDR3 runs to 14 residues. Germline-derived CDR1 and CDR2 are SEHNR and FQNEAQ (reference sequence). V gave up 6 bases and J gave up 5 bases; unmatched junction bases: 6. PCR employed 60 Vbeta and 13 Jbeta primers. Method: immunoSEQ multiplex PCR; TCRdb's copy keeps in-frame clones and lacks some. The table has tens of thousands of clones, under 80% seen once. Material: PBMCs. The rearrangement links TRBV7-9 to TRBJ2-2; 7 bases fit TRBD2. The clonotype comes from a male donor in good health and CMV-seropositive. Written as DNA, the CDR3 is TGTGCCAGCAGACCCGGGGGGTTGACCGGGGAGCTGTTTTTT. Translated: CASRPGGLTGELFF.